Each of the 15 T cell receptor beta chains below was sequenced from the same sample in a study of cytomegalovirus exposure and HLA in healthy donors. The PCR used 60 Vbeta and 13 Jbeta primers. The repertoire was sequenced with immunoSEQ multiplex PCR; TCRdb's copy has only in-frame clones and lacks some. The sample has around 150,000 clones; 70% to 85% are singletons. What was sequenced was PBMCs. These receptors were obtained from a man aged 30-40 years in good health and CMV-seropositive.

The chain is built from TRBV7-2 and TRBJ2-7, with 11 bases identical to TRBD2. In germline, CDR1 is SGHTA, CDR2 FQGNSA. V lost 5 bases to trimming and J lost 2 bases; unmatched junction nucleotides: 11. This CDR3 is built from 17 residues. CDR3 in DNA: TGTGCCAGCAGCGCACGACTAGCGGGACGAGGGCCCTACGAGCAGTACTTC. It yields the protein CASSARLAGRGPYEQYF.

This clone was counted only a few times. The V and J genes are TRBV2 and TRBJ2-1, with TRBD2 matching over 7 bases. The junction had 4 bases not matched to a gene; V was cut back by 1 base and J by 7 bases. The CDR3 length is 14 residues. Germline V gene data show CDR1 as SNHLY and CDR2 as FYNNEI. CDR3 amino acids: CASSEELASNEQFF. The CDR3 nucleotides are TGTGCCAGCAGTGAAGAACTAGCGTCGAATGAGCAGTTCTTC.

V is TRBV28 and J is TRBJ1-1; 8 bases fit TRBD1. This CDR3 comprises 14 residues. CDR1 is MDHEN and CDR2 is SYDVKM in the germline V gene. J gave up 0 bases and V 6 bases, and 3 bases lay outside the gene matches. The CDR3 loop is CASRGTGMNTEAFF. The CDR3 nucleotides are TGTGCCAGCAGGGGGACAGGAATGAACACTGAAGCTTTCTTT.

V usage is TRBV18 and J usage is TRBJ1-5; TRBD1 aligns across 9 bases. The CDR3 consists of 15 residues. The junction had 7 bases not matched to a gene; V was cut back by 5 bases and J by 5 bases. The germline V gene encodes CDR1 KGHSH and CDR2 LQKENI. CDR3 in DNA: TGTGCCAGCTCATCACGGGACAGGGCGGATCAGCCCCAGCATTTT. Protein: CASSSRDRADQPQHF.

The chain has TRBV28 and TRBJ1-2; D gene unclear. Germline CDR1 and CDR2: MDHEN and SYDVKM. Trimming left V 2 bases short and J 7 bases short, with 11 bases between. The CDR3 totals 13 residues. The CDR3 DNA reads TGTGCCAGCAGTTTAGGAGGGCGCCTTGGCTACACCTTC. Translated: CASSLGGRLGYTF.

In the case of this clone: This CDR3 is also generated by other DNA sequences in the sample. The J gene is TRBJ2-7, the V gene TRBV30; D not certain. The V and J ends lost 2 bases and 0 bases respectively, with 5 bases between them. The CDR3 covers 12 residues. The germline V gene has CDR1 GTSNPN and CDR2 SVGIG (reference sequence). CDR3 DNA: TGTGCCTGGAGTAGGAGCTCCTACGAGCAGTACTTC. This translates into CAWSRSSYEQYF.

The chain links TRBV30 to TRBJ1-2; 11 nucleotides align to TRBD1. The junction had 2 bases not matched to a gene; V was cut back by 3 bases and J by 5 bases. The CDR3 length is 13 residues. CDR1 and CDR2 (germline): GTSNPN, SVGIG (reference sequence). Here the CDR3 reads CAWSGTGGYGYTF. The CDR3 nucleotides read TGTGCCTGGAGCGGGACAGGGGGATATGGCTACACCTTC.

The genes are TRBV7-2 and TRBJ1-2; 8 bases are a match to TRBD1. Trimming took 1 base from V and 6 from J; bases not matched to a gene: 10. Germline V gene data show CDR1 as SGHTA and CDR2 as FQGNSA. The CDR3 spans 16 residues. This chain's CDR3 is CASSLDLGRTGNGYTF. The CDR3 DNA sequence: TGTGCCAGCAGCTTAGATTTGGGCCGGACAGGGAATGGCTACACCTTC.

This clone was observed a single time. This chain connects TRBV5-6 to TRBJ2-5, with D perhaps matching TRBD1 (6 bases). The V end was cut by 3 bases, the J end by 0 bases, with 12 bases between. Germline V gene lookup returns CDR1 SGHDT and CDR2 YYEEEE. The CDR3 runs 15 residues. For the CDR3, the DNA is TGTGCCAGCAGCTACCGGGACACATACCAAGAGACCCAGTACTTC. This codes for CASSYRDTYQETQYF.

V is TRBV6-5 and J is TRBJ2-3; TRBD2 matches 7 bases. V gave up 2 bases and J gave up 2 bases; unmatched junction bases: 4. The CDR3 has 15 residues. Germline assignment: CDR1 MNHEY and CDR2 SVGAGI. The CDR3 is CASSYTGGLTDTQYF. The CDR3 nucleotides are TGTGCCAGCAGTTACACGGGGGGACTCACAGATACGCAGTATTTT.

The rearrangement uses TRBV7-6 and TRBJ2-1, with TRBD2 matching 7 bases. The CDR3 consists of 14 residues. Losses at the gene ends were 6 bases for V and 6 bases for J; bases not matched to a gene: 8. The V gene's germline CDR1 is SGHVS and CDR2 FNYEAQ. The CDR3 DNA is TGTGCCAGCAGATCCGGGACGGGGGGCAATGAGCAGTTCTTC. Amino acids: CASRSGTGGNEQFF. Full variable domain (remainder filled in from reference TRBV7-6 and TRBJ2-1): GAGVSQSPRYKVTKRGQDVALRCDPISGHVSLYWYRQALGQGPEFLTYFNYEAQQDKSGLPNDRFSAERPEGSISTLTIQRTEQRDSAMYRCASRSGTGGNEQFFGPGTRLTVL.

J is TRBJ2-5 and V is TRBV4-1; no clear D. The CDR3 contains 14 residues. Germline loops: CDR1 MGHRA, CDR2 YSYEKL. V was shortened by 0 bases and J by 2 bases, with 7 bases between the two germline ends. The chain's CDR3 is CASSQDPGQETQYF. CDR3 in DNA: TGCGCCAGCAGCCAAGATCCGGGTCAAGAGACCCAGTACTTC.

CDR3: CASSLGQGSEAFF. Written as DNA, the CDR3 is TGTGCCAGCAGCTTGGGACAGGGGTCTGAAGCTTTCTTT. The chain couples TRBV7-9 to TRBJ1-1; the match to TRBD1 covers 10 bases. CDR1 is SEHNR and CDR2 is FQNEAQ in the germline V gene (reference sequence). V was clipped by 3 bases and J by 6 bases; unmatched bases: 1. This CDR3 comprises 13 residues. Based on the CDR3 plus reference TRBV7-9 and TRBJ1-1, the full variable domain is DTGVSQNPRHKITKRGQNVTFRCDPISEHNRLYWYRQTLGQGPEFLTYFQNEAQLEKSRLLSDRFSAERPKGSFSTLEIQRTEQGDSAMYLCASSLGQGSEAFFGQGTRLTVV.

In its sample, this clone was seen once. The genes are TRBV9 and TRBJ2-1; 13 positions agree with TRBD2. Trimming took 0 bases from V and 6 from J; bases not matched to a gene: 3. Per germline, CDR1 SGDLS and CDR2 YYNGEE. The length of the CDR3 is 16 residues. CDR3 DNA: TGTGCCAGCAGCGTAGCGGGGACTAGCGGGATCAATGAGCAGTTCTTC. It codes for CASSVAGTSGINEQFF.

The DNA of the CDR3 is TGTGCCAGTAGTATTCCCAGGGGGCAAGGGCTAACAGATACGCAGTATTTT. Translating it yields CASSIPRGQGLTDTQYF. The chain is built from TRBV19 and TRBJ2-3, with 8 nucleotides matching TRBD1. The CDR3 totals 17 residues. Germline V gene lookup returns CDR1 LNHDA and CDR2 SQIVND (reference sequence). Trimming cost V 3 bases and J 3 bases; bases outside gene matches: 11.